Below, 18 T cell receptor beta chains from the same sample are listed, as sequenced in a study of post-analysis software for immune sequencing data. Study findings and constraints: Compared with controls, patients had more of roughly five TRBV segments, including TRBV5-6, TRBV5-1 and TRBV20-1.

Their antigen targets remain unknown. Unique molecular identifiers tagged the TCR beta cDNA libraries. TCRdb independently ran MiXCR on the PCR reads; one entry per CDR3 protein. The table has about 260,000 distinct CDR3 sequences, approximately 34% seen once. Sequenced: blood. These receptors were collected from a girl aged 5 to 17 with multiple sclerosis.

CDR3 loop: CASSLGTRDNEQFF. In nucleotides, the CDR3 is TGCGCCAGCAGCCTTGGGACTAGAGACAATGAGCAGTTCTTC. The genes are TRBV5-1 and TRBJ2-1; 8 bases map to TRBD2. V was clipped by 4 bases and J by 5 bases; unmatched bases: 5. The CDR3 runs 14 residues. The germline gives CDR1 SGHRS, CDR2 YFSETQ.

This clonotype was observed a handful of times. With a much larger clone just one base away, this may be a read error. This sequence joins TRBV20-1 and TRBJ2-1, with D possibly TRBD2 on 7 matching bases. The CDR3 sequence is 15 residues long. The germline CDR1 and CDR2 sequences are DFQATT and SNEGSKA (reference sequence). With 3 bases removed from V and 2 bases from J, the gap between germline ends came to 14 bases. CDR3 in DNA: TGCAGTGCTAGTAGGCGGGGGCCTGCCTACAATGAGCAGTTCTTC. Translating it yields CSASRRGPAYNEQFF.

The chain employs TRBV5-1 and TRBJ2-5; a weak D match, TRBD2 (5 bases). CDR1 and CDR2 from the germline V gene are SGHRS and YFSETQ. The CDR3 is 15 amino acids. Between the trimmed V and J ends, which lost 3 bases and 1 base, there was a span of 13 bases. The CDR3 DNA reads TGCGCCAGCAGCTCTCAACCGGGATCCCAAGAGACCCAGTACTTC. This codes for CASSSQPGSQETQYF. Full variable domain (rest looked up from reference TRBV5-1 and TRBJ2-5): KAGVTQTPRYLIKTRGQQVTLSCSPISGHRSVSWYQQTPGQGLQFLFEYFSETQRNKGNFPGRFSGRQFSNSRSEMNVSTLELGDSALYLCASSSQPGSQETQYFGPGTRLLVL.

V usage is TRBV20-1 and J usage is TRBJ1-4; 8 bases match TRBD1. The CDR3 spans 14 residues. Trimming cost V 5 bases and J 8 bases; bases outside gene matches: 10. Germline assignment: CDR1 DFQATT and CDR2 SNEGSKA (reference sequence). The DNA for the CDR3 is TGCAGTGCTGGAGCACAGGGGGGTAGCGAAAAACTGTTTTTT. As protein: CSAGAQGGSEKLFF.

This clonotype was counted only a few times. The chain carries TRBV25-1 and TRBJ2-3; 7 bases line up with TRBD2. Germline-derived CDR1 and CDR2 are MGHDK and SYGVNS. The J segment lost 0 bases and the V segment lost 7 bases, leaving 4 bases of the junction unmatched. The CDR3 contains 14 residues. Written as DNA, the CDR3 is TGTGCCAGCACCCTTAGCGGGAGCACAGATACGCAGTATTTT. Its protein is CASTLSGSTDTQYF.

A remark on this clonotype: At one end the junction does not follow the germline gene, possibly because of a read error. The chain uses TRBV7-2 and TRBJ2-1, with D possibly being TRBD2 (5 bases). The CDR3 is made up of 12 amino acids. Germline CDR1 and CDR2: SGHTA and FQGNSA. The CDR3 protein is CASSLAVGGQFF. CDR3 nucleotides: TGTGCCAGCAGCCTAGCTGTCGGAGGGCAGTTCTTC.

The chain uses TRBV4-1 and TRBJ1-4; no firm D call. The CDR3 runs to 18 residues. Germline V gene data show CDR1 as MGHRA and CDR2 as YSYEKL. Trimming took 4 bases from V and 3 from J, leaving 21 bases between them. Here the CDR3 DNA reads TGCGCCAGCAGCCGGCAACTCGCCGGTACCGGGTCTAATGAAAAACTGTTTTTT. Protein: CASSRQLAGTGSNEKLFF.

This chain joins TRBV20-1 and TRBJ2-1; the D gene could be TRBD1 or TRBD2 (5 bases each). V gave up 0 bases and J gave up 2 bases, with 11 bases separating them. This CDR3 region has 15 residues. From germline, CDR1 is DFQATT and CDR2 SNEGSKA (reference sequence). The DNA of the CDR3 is TGCAGTGCTAGAGATTATAGGGGAGCCTACAATGAGCAGTTCTTC. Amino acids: CSARDYRGAYNEQFF.

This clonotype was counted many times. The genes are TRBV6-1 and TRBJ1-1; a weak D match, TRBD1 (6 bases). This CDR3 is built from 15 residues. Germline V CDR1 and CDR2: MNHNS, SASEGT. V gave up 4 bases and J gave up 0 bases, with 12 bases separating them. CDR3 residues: CASSGAGEMNTEAFF. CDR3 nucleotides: TGTGCCAGCAGTGGGGCAGGGGAGATGAACACTGAAGCTTTCTTT.

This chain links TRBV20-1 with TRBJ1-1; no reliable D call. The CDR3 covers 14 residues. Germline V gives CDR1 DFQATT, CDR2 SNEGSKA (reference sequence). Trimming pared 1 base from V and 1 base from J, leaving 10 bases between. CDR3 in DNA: TGCAGTGCTAGAGTCCGGGCAGGGAACACTGAAGCTTTCTTT. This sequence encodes CSARVRAGNTEAFF.

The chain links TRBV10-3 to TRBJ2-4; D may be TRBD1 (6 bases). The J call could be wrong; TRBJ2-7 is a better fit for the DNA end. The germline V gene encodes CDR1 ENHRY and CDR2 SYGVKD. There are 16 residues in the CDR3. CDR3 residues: CAISERGFLSRDEQYF. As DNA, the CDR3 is TGTGCCATCAGTGAGAGGGGGTTTTTATCTCGTGACGAGCAGTACTTC.

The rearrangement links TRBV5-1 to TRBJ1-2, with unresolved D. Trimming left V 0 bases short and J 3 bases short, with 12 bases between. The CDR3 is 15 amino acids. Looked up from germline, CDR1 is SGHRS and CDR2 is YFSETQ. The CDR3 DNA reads TGCGCCAGCAGCTTGGGTCTCCGGCTGGACTATGGCTACACCTTC. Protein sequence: CASSLGLRLDYGYTF.

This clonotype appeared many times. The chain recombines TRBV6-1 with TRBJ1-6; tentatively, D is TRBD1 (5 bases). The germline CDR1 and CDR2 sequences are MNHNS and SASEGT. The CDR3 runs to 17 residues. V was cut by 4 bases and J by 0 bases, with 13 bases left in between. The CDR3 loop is CASSVTAGGSYNSPLHF. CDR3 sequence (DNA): TGTGCCAGCAGTGTCACGGCGGGGGGCTCCTATAATTCACCCCTCCACTTT.

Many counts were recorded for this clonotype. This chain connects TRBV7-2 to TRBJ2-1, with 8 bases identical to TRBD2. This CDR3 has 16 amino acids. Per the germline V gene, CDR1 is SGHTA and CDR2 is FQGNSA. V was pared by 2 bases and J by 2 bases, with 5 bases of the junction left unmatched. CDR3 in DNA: TGTGCCAGCAGCTTACTTGCGGGAGGACCCTACAATGAGCAGTTCTTC. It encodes CASSLLAGGPYNEQFF. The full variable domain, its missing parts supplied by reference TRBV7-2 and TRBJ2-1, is GAGVSQSPSNKVTEKGKDVELRCDPISGHTALYWYRQSLGQGLEFLIYFQGNSAPDKSGLPSDRFSAERTGGSVSTLTIQRTQQEDSAVYLCASSLLAGGPYNEQFFGPGTRLTVL.

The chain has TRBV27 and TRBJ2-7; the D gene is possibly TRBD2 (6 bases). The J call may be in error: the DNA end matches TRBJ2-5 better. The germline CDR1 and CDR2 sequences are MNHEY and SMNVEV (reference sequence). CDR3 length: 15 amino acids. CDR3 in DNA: TGTGCCAGCAGTTTTGGCGGGACCGTACGGGAGACCCAGTACTTC. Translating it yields CASSFGGTVRETQYF.

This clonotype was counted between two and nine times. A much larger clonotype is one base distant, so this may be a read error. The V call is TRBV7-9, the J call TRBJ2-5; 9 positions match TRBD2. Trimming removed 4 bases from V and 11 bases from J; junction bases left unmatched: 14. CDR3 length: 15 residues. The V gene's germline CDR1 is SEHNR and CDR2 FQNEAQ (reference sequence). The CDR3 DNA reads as TGTGCCAGCAGCTCGAGCGGGGGGCTTGTTAATGAGCAGTACTTC. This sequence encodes CASSSSGGLVNEQYF.

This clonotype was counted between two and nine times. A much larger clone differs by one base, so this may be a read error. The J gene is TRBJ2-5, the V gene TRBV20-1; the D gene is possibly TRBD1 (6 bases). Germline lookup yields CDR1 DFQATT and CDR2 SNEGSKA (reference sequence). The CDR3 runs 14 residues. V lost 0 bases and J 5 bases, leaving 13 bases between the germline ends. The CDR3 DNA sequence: TGCAGTGCTAGAGATCTCCGCAGGGGTGAGACCCAGTACTTC. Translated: CSARDLRRGETQYF.

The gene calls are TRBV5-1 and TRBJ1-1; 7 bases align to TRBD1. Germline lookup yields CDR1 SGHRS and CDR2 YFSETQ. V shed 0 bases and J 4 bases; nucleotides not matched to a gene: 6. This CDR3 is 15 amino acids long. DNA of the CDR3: TGCGCCAGCAGCTTGGCCCAGGGGGGCGCCACTGAAGCTTTCTTT. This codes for CASSLAQGGATEAFF.